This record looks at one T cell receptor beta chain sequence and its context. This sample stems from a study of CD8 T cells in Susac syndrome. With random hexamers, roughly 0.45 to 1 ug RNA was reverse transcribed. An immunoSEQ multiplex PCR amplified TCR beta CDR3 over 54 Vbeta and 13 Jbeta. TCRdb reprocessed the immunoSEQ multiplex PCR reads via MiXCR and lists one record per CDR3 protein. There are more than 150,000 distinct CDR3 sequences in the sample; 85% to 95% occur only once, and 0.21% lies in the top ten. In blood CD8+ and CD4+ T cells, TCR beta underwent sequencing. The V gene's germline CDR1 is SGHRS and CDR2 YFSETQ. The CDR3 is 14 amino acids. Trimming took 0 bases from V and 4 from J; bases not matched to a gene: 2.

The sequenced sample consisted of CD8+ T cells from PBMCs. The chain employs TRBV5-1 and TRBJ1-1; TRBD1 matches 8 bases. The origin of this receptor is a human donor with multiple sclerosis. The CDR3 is CASSLDRGGTEAFF. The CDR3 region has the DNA TGCGCCAGCAGCTTGGACAGGGGGGGCACTGAAGCTTTCTTT.